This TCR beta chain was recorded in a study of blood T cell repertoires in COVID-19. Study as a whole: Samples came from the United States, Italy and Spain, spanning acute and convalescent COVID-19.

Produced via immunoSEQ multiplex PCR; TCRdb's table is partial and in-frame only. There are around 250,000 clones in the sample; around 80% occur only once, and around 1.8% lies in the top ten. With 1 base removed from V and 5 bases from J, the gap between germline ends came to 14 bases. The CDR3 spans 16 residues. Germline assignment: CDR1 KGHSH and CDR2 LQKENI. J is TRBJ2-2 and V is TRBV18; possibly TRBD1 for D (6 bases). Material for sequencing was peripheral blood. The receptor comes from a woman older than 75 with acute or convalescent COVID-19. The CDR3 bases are TGTGCCAGCTCACCACAGGCGCCTAGGGGGACCGGGGAGCTGTTTTTT. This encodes CASSPQAPRGTGELFF. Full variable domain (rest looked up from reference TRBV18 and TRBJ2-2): NAGVMQNPRHLVRRRGQEARLRCSPMKGHSHVYWYRQLPEEGLKFMVYLQKENIIDESGMPKERFSAEFPKEGPSILRIQQVVRGDSAAYFCASSPQAPRGTGELFFGEGSRLTVL.